These 30 T cell receptor beta chains share one sample of origin, sequenced in a study of shared clonotypes between healthy human individuals. Sequenced by immunoSEQ multiplex PCR; TCRdb stores in-frame clones only, minus some. The repertoire has about 690,000 clones, about nine tenths of them found once; the top ten carry 30% to 35%. The source material was memory CD8+ T cells from PBMCs. Subset noted: CD45RO+ cells pooled with CCR7-negative TemRA cells. The receptors were gathered from a man between 18 and 29 years old in good health. Some clones in this sample may be carry-over from other donors' samples.

The genes are TRBV19 and TRBJ2-1, with D hard to call. V lost 6 bases and J 5 bases, leaving 11 bases between the germline ends. The length of the CDR3 is 13 residues. The germline CDR1 and CDR2 sequences are LNHDA and SQIVND (reference sequence). CDR3 in DNA: TGTGCCAGTAGCCCCCCCGTGGACAATGAGCAGTTCTTC. Protein sequence: CASSPPVDNEQFF.

The chain recombines TRBV9 with TRBJ2-1, with TRBD2 as a possible D gene (5 bases). Trimming stripped 4 bases from V and 5 bases from J, with 19 bases between. Germline lookup yields CDR1 SGDLS and CDR2 YYNGEE. This CDR3 region has 16 residues. The CDR3 loop reads CASSPDTGVRNNEQFF. CDR3 DNA sequence: TGTGCCAGCAGCCCCGACACCGGGGTTCGAAACAATGAGCAGTTCTTC.

The rearrangement uses TRBV6-1 and TRBJ2-5, with D uncertain. The CDR3 runs to 10 residues. From germline, CDR1 is MNHNS and CDR2 SASEGT. V gave up 6 bases and J gave up 5 bases, with 4 bases separating them. The CDR3 is CASRWETQYF. CDR3 bases: TGTGCCAGCAGGTGGGAGACCCAGTACTTC.

The chain combines TRBV2 with TRBJ2-3, with D possibly being TRBD2 (6 bases). V lost 4 bases and J lost 6, with 23 bases in between. CDR1 is SNHLY, CDR2 FYNNEI, per germline. There are 17 residues in the CDR3. The CDR3 DNA reads as TGTGCCAGCAGTGCCATAAAACCGGGACTCGGGTCCGATACGCAGTATTTT. Protein sequence: CASSAIKPGLGSDTQYF.

The chain employs TRBV2 and TRBJ2-5; D is undetermined. Trimming pared 3 bases from V and 1 base from J, leaving 9 bases between. CDR3 size: 14 residues. CDR1 is SNHLY, CDR2 FYNNEI, per germline. CDR3 protein: CASSESRTQETQYF. The CDR3 DNA reads as TGTGCCAGCAGTGAGTCCAGGACCCAAGAGACCCAGTACTTC.

The genes are TRBV7-3 and TRBJ2-3; 14 bases agree with TRBD2. Germline V gene lookup returns CDR1 SGHTA and CDR2 FQGTGA. V shed 3 bases, J shed 3 bases, and the junction held 2 bases outside the gene matches. This CDR3 is 16 amino acids long. The CDR3 DNA reads as TGTGCCAGCAGCTTGGGACTAGCGGGAGTTACAGATACGCAGTATTTT. Translation: CASSLGLAGVTDTQYF.

The chain carries TRBV7-6 and TRBJ1-2; the D gene is possibly TRBD1 (5 bases). Germline loops: CDR1 SGHVS, CDR2 FNYEAQ. The CDR3 length is 13 residues. Trimming stripped 1 base from V and 5 bases from J, with 8 bases between. The CDR3, as DNA: TGTGCCAGCAGCTTAGGTGGGGGTTATGGCTACACCTTC. Residues: CASSLGGGYGYTF.

A few counts support this clone. The chain couples TRBV28 to TRBJ2-7; 10 nucleotides line up with TRBD1. The J segment lost 3 bases and the V segment lost 5 bases, leaving 4 bases of the junction unmatched. Germline CDR1 reads MDHEN; CDR2 reads SYDVKM. The CDR3 is 14 residues long. The CDR3 spells CASSRQGANYEQYF. CDR3 nucleotide sequence: TGTGCCAGCAGTCGACAGGGGGCGAACTACGAGCAGTACTTC.

Worth noting for this clone: The same CDR3 also results from other DNA sequences found in this sample. The V and J genes are TRBV18 and TRBJ2-5; 13 bases map to TRBD2. Germline-derived CDR1 and CDR2 are KGHSH and LQKENI. CDR3 size: 18 residues. Germline trimming cut 3 bases from V and 2 bases from J; bases unmatched to any gene: 9. CDR3: CASSPSTGLAGVQETQYF. The DNA for the CDR3 is TGTGCCAGCTCACCGTCAACCGGACTAGCGGGAGTACAAGAGACCCAGTACTTC. Full variable domain (missing parts from reference TRBV18 and TRBJ2-5): NAGVMQNPRHLVRRRGQEARLRCSPMKGHSHVYWYRQLPEEGLKFMVYLQKENIIDESGMPKERFSAEFPKEGPSILRIQQVVRGDSAAYFCASSPSTGLAGVQETQYFGPGTRLLVL.

V usage is TRBV6-1 and J usage is TRBJ1-5; tentatively, D is TRBD1 (5 bases). CDR1 is MNHNS and CDR2 is SASEGT in the germline V gene. CDR3 length equals 15 residues. Trimming removed 7 bases from V and 6 bases from J, with 19 bases in between. The DNA for the CDR3 is TGTGCCAGCACTACATTGCCGGGGGTAATTCAGCCCCAGCATTTT. This gives the protein CASTTLPGVIQPQHF.

CDR3 in amino acids: CASSQDPSGTIIVGSYNEQFF. For the CDR3, the DNA is TGCGCCAGCAGCCAAGACCCTAGCGGGACGATTATTGTGGGCTCCTACAATGAGCAGTTCTTC. V gene TRBV4-1 combines with J gene TRBJ2-1; TRBD2 matches 9 bases. The CDR3 has 21 residues. Looked up from germline, CDR1 is MGHRA and CDR2 is YSYEKL. Trimming at V came to 0 bases and at J to 0 bases, leaving 15 bases not matched to a gene.

About this clone itself: An end of the junction does not agree with germline; a read error may underlie this. The chain employs TRBV2 and TRBJ2-4; TRBD2 agrees at 11 bases. The germline V gene has CDR1 SNHLY and CDR2 FYNNEI. This CDR3 is 14 amino acids long. CDR3 residues: CASSEEVSGRGLHF. CDR3 nucleotides: TGTGCCAGCAGTGAAGAGGTTAGCGGGAGGGGGCTACACTTC.

The gene calls are TRBV19 and TRBJ2-7, with D perhaps matching TRBD1 or TRBD2 (5 bases each). The CDR3 has 12 residues. Trimming took off 3 bases at V and 4 bases at J, with 7 bases between the two ends. Per germline, CDR1 LNHDA and CDR2 SQIVND (reference sequence). The CDR3 region has the DNA TGTGCCAGTAGTATGGGGGAGTACGAGCAGTACTTC. Translating gives CASSMGEYEQYF.

V gene TRBV5-4 combines with J gene TRBJ2-3; D not resolved. Germline values: CDR1 SGHNT, CDR2 YYREEE (reference sequence). The CDR3 has 17 residues. Trimming took off 1 base at V and 4 bases at J, with 19 bases between the two ends. The chain's CDR3 is CASSLSFGRRSADTQYF. The CDR3 nucleotides are TGTGCCAGCAGCTTGAGTTTCGGGCGTCGGTCGGCAGATACGCAGTATTTT.

V usage is TRBV19 and J usage is TRBJ1-1; no clear D. The CDR3 has 15 amino acids. Trimming removed 6 bases from V and 4 bases from J, with 18 bases in between. The germline V gene encodes CDR1 LNHDA and CDR2 SQIVND (reference sequence). The CDR3 spells CASSERITLGTEAFF. The CDR3 DNA sequence: TGTGCCAGTAGCGAGAGGATCACGTTGGGCACTGAAGCTTTCTTT.

This chain joins TRBV5-6 and TRBJ2-1; a possible D gene is TRBD2 (6 bases). The length of the CDR3 is 12 residues. Germline V gene data show CDR1 as SGHDT and CDR2 as YYEEEE. Deletions cut 4 bases from V and 7 bases from J, with 9 bases between. CDR3 DNA: TGTGCCAGCAGCCGGGGGTCTAATGAGCAGTTCTTC. Translation: CASSRGSNEQFF. The variable domain in full, with the rest retrieved from reference TRBV5-6 and TRBJ2-1, is DAGVTQSPTHLIKTRGQQVTLRCSPKSGHDTVSWYQQALGQGPQFIFQYYEEEERQRGNFPDRFSGHQFPNYSSELNVNALLLGDSALYLCASSRGSNEQFFGPGTRLTVL.

The V and J genes are TRBV9 and TRBJ1-2; no firm D call. The CDR3 length is 14 residues. Germline values: CDR1 SGDLS, CDR2 YYNGEE. V was clipped by 0 bases and J by 3 bases, with 9 bases between them. The chain's CDR3 is CASSVVPTDYGYTF. The CDR3 DNA is TGTGCCAGCAGCGTAGTACCTACGGACTATGGCTACACCTTC.

The chain links TRBV5-6 to TRBJ2-2; the D call may be TRBD1 or TRBD2 (5 bases each). Germline V lookup: CDR1 SGHDT, CDR2 YYEEEE. The CDR3 length is 16 residues. V was cut by 1 base and J by 3 bases, with 13 bases left in between. The CDR3 sequence: CASSLQPGTYTGELFF. The CDR3 DNA follows: TGTGCCAGCAGCTTGCAACCCGGGACGTACACCGGGGAGCTGTTTTTT. The complete variable domain, with remaining parts taken from reference TRBV5-6 and TRBJ2-2, reads DAGVTQSPTHLIKTRGQQVTLRCSPKSGHDTVSWYQQALGQGPQFIFQYYEEEERQRGNFPDRFSGHQFPNYSSELNVNALLLGDSALYLCASSLQPGTYTGELFFGEGSRLTVL.

The chain combines TRBV6-6 with TRBJ2-5; no firm D call. Germline V gene sequence: CDR1 MNHNY, CDR2 SVGAGI (reference sequence). V lost 7 bases and J 5 bases, leaving 17 bases between the germline ends. The CDR3 totals 14 residues. In DNA, the CDR3 is TGTGCCAGCAACCCTTACATGGTGAGGGAGACCCAGTACTTC. Translating gives CASNPYMVRETQYF.

This chain links TRBV10-3 with TRBJ1-5; D may be TRBD1 (6 bases). Looked up from germline, CDR1 is ENHRY and CDR2 is SYGVKD. Trimming pared 4 bases from V and 5 bases from J, leaving 15 bases between. The CDR3 runs to 15 residues. The CDR3 DNA is TGTGCCATCAGTGGAGGGGGGAGGTTGGATCAGCCCCAGCATTTT. Protein: CAISGGGRLDQPQHF.

The V call is TRBV28, the J call TRBJ2-1, with D tentatively TRBD1 (6 bases). Germline lookup yields CDR1 MDHEN and CDR2 SYDVKM. V gave up 7 bases and J gave up 0 bases, with 16 bases separating them. The CDR3 is made up of 16 amino acids. The CDR3 sequence is CASNGGTGISYNEQFF. CDR3 nucleotides: TGTGCCAGCAATGGGGGCACAGGGATCTCCTACAATGAGCAGTTCTTC.

This clone has only a few counts. The CDR3 loop is CSAISTGGGYEQYF. DNA of the CDR3: TGCAGCGCTATTTCGACAGGGGGTGGGTACGAGCAGTACTTC. This chain connects TRBV29-1 to TRBJ2-7; 9 positions agree with TRBD1. CDR1 SQVTM and CDR2 ANQGSEA come from the germline V gene. The trim removed 7 bases at V and 4 bases at J, leaving 11 bases unmatched. The CDR3 has 14 residues.

This clone appeared a single time. CDR3 loop: CATSRPRTGGYEQYF. CDR3 DNA: TGTGCCACCTCCCGACCTAGGACAGGGGGCTACGAGCAGTACTTC. This chain uses TRBV6-5 with TRBJ2-7, with 10 bases aligning to TRBD1. The CDR3 contains 15 residues. Germline CDR1 MNHEY, CDR2 SVGAGI. J was trimmed by 3 bases and V by 10 bases; bases with no gene match: 12.

The rearrangement joins TRBV7-2 to TRBJ2-7, with D tentatively TRBD2 (5 bases). V gave up 5 bases and J gave up 7 bases, with 12 bases separating them. This CDR3 comprises 12 residues. Germline V gene lookup returns CDR1 SGHTA and CDR2 FQGNSA. CDR3 DNA: TGTGCCAGCAGCCGGCGGGTGGATGAGCAGTACTTC. Amino acid sequence: CASSRRVDEQYF.

The V call is TRBV4-3, the J call TRBJ2-1; weak D call: TRBD2 (5 bases). CDR1 is LGHNA, CDR2 YSLEER, per germline. V was shortened by 0 bases and J by 7 bases, with 13 bases between the two germline ends. The CDR3 spans 15 residues. The CDR3 DNA sequence: TGCGCCAGCAGCCAAGATATAGCGAGAGGAAATGAGCAGTTCTTC. As protein: CASSQDIARGNEQFF.

J is TRBJ2-3 and V is TRBV7-8; no definite D call. Trimming took off 4 bases at V and 0 bases at J, with 11 bases between the two ends. This CDR3 contains 15 residues. Germline V gene data show CDR1 as SGHVS and CDR2 as FQNEAQ. CDR3 DNA: TGTGCCAGCAGCTCTCGGACCCAGAGCACAGATACGCAGTATTTT. Translated, it gives CASSSRTQSTDTQYF.

The chain joins TRBV28 to TRBJ2-5; 16 bases line up with TRBD2. The better agreement between TRBJ2-7 and the DNA end casts doubt on the J call. In germline, CDR1 is MDHEN, CDR2 SYDVKM. CDR3 length: 16 amino acids. The CDR3 here is CASSSGTSGRVYEQYF. CDR3 coding DNA: TGTGCCAGCAGTTCCGGGACTAGCGGGAGGGTCTACGAGCAGTACTTC.

This clone has only one observation. V is TRBV15 and J is TRBJ2-7, with D possibly TRBD2 on 5 matching bases. The CDR3 consists of 15 residues. CDR1 LNHNV and CDR2 YYDKDF come from the germline V gene (reference sequence). V was cut by 3 bases and J by 3 bases, with 15 bases left in between. CDR3 nucleotides: TGTGCCACCAGCAGCCTACCAACGGGAATCTACGAGCAGTACTTC. The encoded protein is CATSSLPTGIYEQYF.

V is TRBV7-6 and J is TRBJ2-7; D gene unclear. Germline lookup yields CDR1 SGHVS and CDR2 FNYEAQ. V was pared by 1 base and J by 6 bases, with 7 bases between. The CDR3 loop spans 12 amino acids. The CDR3 nucleotides read TGTGCCAGCAGCTTAGGCAGAGCCGAGCAGTACTTC. Amino acids: CASSLGRAEQYF. Using reference TRBV7-6 and TRBJ2-7 for the parts outside the CDR3, the full variable domain is GAGVSQSPRYKVTKRGQDVALRCDPISGHVSLYWYRQALGQGPEFLTYFNYEAQQDKSGLPNDRFSAERPEGSISTLTIQRTEQRDSAMYRCASSLGRAEQYFGPGTRLTVT.

The chain carries TRBV11-2 and TRBJ2-2; D might be TRBD2 (5 bases). CDR3 size: 13 residues. The germline V and J ends were trimmed by 3 bases and 3 bases, with 5 bases remaining between them. Germline V gene sequence: CDR1 SGHAT, CDR2 FQNNGV. The CDR3 DNA follows: TGTGCCAGCAGCTTGAGGGACACCGGGGAGCTGTTTTTT. The encoded protein is CASSLRDTGELFF.